The T cell receptor (beta chain) under discussion was sequenced for a study of Graves' ophthalmopathy and Graves' hyperthyroidism. Transcripts of RNA were the source for amplifying TCR beta CDR3 regions. An initial RT-PCR round employing HTBI primers preceded a second-round multiplex PCR. MiXCR was run by TCRdb on the multiplex PCR reads, yielding one entry per CDR3 protein. The sample holds about 740,000 distinct CDR3 sequences, 35% to 50% seen once. There are 15 residues in the CDR3. Germline CDR1 SGHVS, CDR2 FNYEAQ. V gave up 1 base and J gave up 1 base, with 11 bases separating them. The sequence was collected from an adult man with Graves' ophthalmopathy. Sequenced: peripheral blood. The gene calls are TRBV7-6 and TRBJ2-7; no clear D gene. The CDR3 protein is CASSLGGGDSYEQYF. As DNA, the CDR3 is TGTGCCAGCAGCTTAGGGGGTGGAGATTCCTACGAGCAGTACTTC.